This TCR beta chain was identified during a study of PD-L1 blockade in urothelial cancer. Overall study: In 2014 therapy began: atezolizumab 1,200 mg intravenously every 3 weeks.

Assay: immunoSEQ multiplex PCR; the TCRdb copy retains only in-frame clones and omits some. The table has tens of thousands of clones, 65% to 90% seen once. General study results and limits: Lower pretreatment blood TCR clonality, under the median, predicted better survival, researchers reported.

Of note for this clone: Its antigen is currently unknown.

Stated time point: peripheral blood 6 weeks after treatment start. Patients' urothelial carcinoma was locally advanced or metastatic. The V gene's germline CDR1 is MNHEY and CDR2 SMNVEV (reference sequence). The trim removed 0 bases at V and 4 bases at J, leaving 4 bases unmatched. The CDR3 loop spans 16 amino acids. The sample was PBMCs, taken around atezolizumab (anti-PD-L1) treatment. This chain joins TRBV27 and TRBJ1-5, with 9 positions matching TRBD1. The TCR sequence derives from a man between 60 and 75 years old with urothelial cancer. The CDR3 sequence: CASSLSSGTGNQPQHF. The CDR3 nucleotides are TGTGCCAGCAGTTTATCGAGCGGGACAGGGAATCAGCCCCAGCATTTT.